Listed below are T cell receptor beta chains from one sample, sequenced in a study of human thymus T cells. TCRdb's table, derived via immunoSEQ multiplex PCR, lists solely in-frame clones and lacks some. The sample has tens of thousands of clones, 85% to 95% seen once. The sequencing sample was made of thymus tissue. These receptors originate from a girl under three years old with a congenital heart defect but otherwise immunologically healthy. CDR3s include the opening cysteine and the closing phenylalanine or tryptophan. Fields, in order: clone size, J gene, D gene, V gene, CDR3 protein, CDR3 DNA. A D gene is named only where the DNA matches it firmly. The listing skips clone size in some rows; elsewhere it reads once, few, many or a size class.

NA | TRBJ2-3 | TRBD2 | TRBV7-9 | CASSSSGSADTQYF | TGTGCCAGCAGCTCCAGCGGGAGCGCAGATACGCAGTATTTT
NA | TRBJ2-6 | TRBD1 | TRBV7-2 | CASSPPGGQGKAGANVLTF | TGTGCCAGCAGCCCGCCAGGGGGACAGGGGAAAGCTGGGGCCAACGTCCTGACTTTC
NA | TRBJ2-2 | TRBD2 | TRBV28 | CASSLSAGVSNTGELFF | TGTGCCAGCAGTTTATCCGCGGGAGTAAGCAACACCGGGGAGCTGTTTTTT
NA | TRBJ1-2 | TRBD1 | TRBV5-1 | CASSWGQGSYGYTF | TGCGCCAGCAGCTGGGGACAGGGAAGCTATGGCTACACCTTC
NA | TRBJ2-5 | NA | TRBV5-1 | CASSGLQEETQYF | TGCGCCAGCAGCGGGTTACAGGAAGAGACCCAGTACTTC
NA | TRBJ1-4 | NA | TRBV6-6 | CASIRLPNEKLFF | TGTGCCAGCATCCGCCTTCCTAATGAAAAACTGTTTTTT
NA | TRBJ1-1 | TRBD1 | TRBV20-1 | CSATDRENAFF | TGCAGTGCTACCGACAGGGAGAATGCTTTCTTT
NA | TRBJ2-7 | NA | TRBV11-1 | CASSPRPDEQYF | TGTGCCAGCAGCCCCCGACCCGACGAGCAGTACTTC
few | TRBJ1-1 | NA | TRBV7-6 | CASSLVVAGVRNTEAFF | TGTGCCAGCAGCTTAGTAGTTGCAGGGGTGAGGAACACTGAAGCTTTCTTT
NA | TRBJ2-3 | NA | TRBV2 | CASSLQGLVFTDTQYF | TGTGCCAGCAGTTTACAGGGTTTGGTGTTTACGGATACGCAGTATTTT
NA | TRBJ2-1 | NA | TRBV9 | CASSVADNEQFF | TGTGCCAGCAGCGTAGCCGACAATGAGCAGTTCTTC
NA | TRBJ2-5 | TRBD2 | TRBV15 | CATSRSSGETQYF | TGTGCCACCAGCAGGTCTAGCGGGGAGACCCAGTACTTC
NA | TRBJ2-1 | NA | TRBV6-4 | CASSDSGRATYNEQFF | TGTGCCAGCAGTGACTCCGGTAGAGCAACCTACAATGAGCAGTTCTTC
NA | TRBJ1-3 | NA | TRBV29-1 | CSVEDRESGNTIYF | TGCAGCGTTGAAGACAGGGAATCTGGAAACACCATATATTTT
NA | TRBJ2-5 | NA | TRBV5-6 | CARSLVWGAAETQYF | TGTGCCAGAAGCTTGGTCTGGGGAGCTGCGGAGACCCAGTACTTC
NA | TRBJ1-1 | NA | TRBV19 | CASTPGGNTEAFF | TGTGCCAGTACCCCCGGTGGGAACACTGAAGCTTTCTTT
NA | TRBJ2-3 | TRBD2 | TRBV28 | CASSLASGSTDTQYF | TGTGCCAGCAGTTTGGCTAGCGGGAGCACAGATACGCAGTATTTT
NA | TRBJ2-1 | TRBD2 | TRBV6-7 | CASSYRLAGGYNEQFF | TGTGCCAGCAGTTACCGATTAGCGGGAGGCTACAATGAGCAGTTCTTC
NA | TRBJ2-5 | NA | TRBV10-3 | CAISGYTGEGQETQYF | TGTGCCATCAGTGGGTATACAGGGGAGGGCCAAGAGACCCAGTACTTC
once | TRBJ1-2 | NA | TRBV6-6 | CASSRLLVNYGYTF | TGTGCCAGCAGCCGACTCTTAGTTAACTATGGCTACACCTTC
NA | TRBJ2-1 | NA | TRBV7-3 | CASSLGISAAYNEQFF | TGTGCCAGCAGCTTAGGTATATCAGCAGCCTACAATGAGCAGTTCTTC
NA | TRBJ1-1 | TRBD1 | TRBV29-1 | CSVPRKTGTNTEAFF | TGCAGCGTACCCCGCAAGACAGGGACGAACACTGAAGCTTTCTTT
NA | TRBJ2-7 | TRBD1 | TRBV18 | CASSQGVGWPYEQYF | TGTGCCAGCTCCCAGGGGGTGGGTTGGCCCTACGAGCAGTACTTC
NA | TRBJ1-5 | NA | TRBV2 | CASGDGLISNPNYNQPQHF | TGTGCCAGCGGGGACGGATTAATTAGCAACCCCAATTACAATCAGCCCCAGCATTTT
NA | TRBJ2-5 | TRBD1 | TRBV25-1 | CASSPSRTGGFMETQYF | TGTGCCAGCAGTCCCAGTAGGACAGGGGGGTTTATGGAGACCCAGTACTTC
few | TRBJ2-2 | TRBD1 | TRBV27 | CASSEGDRDTGELFF | TGTGCCAGCAGTGAGGGCGACAGGGACACCGGGGAGCTGTTTTTT
NA | TRBJ2-1 | TRBD2 | TRBV10-3 | CAISEYLAGDWESYNEQFF | TGTGCCATCAGTGAGTACCTAGCGGGAGATTGGGAAAGCTACAATGAGCAGTTCTTC
NA | TRBJ2-7 | NA | TRBV4-2 | CASSPLRREVYEQYF | TGTGCCAGCAGCCCCTTAAGGAGGGAGGTCTACGAGCAGTACTTC
NA | TRBJ2-7 | NA | TRBV7-9 | CASSTGPPLSQGPFYEQYF | TGTGCCAGCAGCACCGGGCCGCCCTTATCACAGGGTCCCTTCTACGAGCAGTACTTC